These T cell receptor beta chains were read from a single sample in a study of T cell responses to AZD1222 COVID-19 vaccine. Profiled with immunoSEQ multiplex PCR; TCRdb holds only in-frame clones, not every one. The data show around 160,000 clones, with under 95% seen just once and 1.3% held by the top ten. This material consisted of peripheral blood, taken 28 days after the second AZD1222 dose. The origin of the receptors is an adult who received the AZD1222 COVID-19 vaccine. CDR3s include the opening cysteine and the closing phenylalanine or tryptophan. The D gene is left open where the match is weak. Size tells how often a clone was seen (once, few, many) or the class of an expanded clone, and some rows leave it out.

J gene: TRBJ2-1; D gene: .; V gene: TRBV11-3; clone size: .; CDR3 protein: CASSLTSFHNEQFF; CDR3 DNA: TGTGCCAGCAGCCTCACTAGCTTCCACAATGAGCAGTTCTTC
J gene: TRBJ1-2; D gene: .; V gene: TRBV12-3/TRBV12-4; clone size: .; CDR3 protein: CASRGTSLGYTF; CDR3 DNA: TGTGCCAGCAGAGGGACGTCGCTGGGCTACACCTTC
J gene: TRBJ2-7; D gene: .; V gene: TRBV7-2; clone size: .; CDR3 protein: CASSSRLNGEQYF; CDR3 DNA: TGTGCCAGCAGCTCAAGACTGAACGGCGAGCAGTACTTC
J gene: TRBJ2-1; D gene: .; V gene: TRBV6-5; clone size: .; CDR3 protein: CASSYSKGFEQFF; CDR3 DNA: TGTGCCAGCAGTTACTCAAAAGGGTTTGAGCAGTTCTTC
J gene: TRBJ1-1; D gene: .; V gene: TRBV25-1; clone size: .; CDR3 protein: CASSEVGTEAFF; CDR3 DNA: TGTGCCAGCAGTGAAGTGGGAACTGAAGCTTTCTTT
J gene: TRBJ1-1; D gene: TRBD1; V gene: TRBV10-3; clone size: .; CDR3 protein: CAISATGGPTNTEAFF; CDR3 DNA: TGTGCCATCAGTGCTACAGGGGGCCCTACGAACACTGAAGCTTTCTTT
J gene: TRBJ1-6; D gene: TRBD1; V gene: TRBV3-1/TRBV3-2; clone size: .; CDR3 protein: CASSQDWTGGGSPLHF; CDR3 DNA: TGTGCCAGCAGCCAAGATTGGACAGGGGGTGGCTCACCCCTCCACTTT
J gene: TRBJ1-6; D gene: .; V gene: TRBV7-2; clone size: .; CDR3 protein: CASSLQGQDSPLHF; CDR3 DNA: TGTGCCAGCAGCTTACAGGGGCAGGATTCACCCCTCCACTTT
J gene: TRBJ2-6; D gene: .; V gene: TRBV19; clone size: .; CDR3 protein: CASKGTPSGANVLTF; CDR3 DNA: TGTGCCAGTAAAGGGACCCCGTCTGGGGCCAACGTCCTGACTTTC
J gene: TRBJ1-1; D gene: .; V gene: TRBV7-2; clone size: .; CDR3 protein: CASSPGALVSNTEAFF; CDR3 DNA: TGTGCCAGCAGCCCTGGGGCACTCGTGTCGAACACTGAAGCTTTCTTT
J gene: TRBJ1-2; D gene: .; V gene: TRBV6-5; clone size: .; CDR3 protein: CASSYSGSKGYTF; CDR3 DNA: TGTGCCAGCAGTTACTCAGGCAGTAAAGGCTACACCTTC
J gene: TRBJ2-3; D gene: .; V gene: TRBV15; clone size: .; CDR3 protein: CATSRGGASTDTQYF; CDR3 DNA: TGTGCCACCAGCAGAGGGGGGGCTAGCACAGATACGCAGTATTTT
J gene: TRBJ2-1; D gene: .; V gene: TRBV3-1/TRBV3-2; clone size: once; CDR3 protein: CASSQRRGMGEQFF; CDR3 DNA: TGTGCCAGCAGCCAGAGGCGGGGTATGGGTGAGCAGTTCTTC
J gene: TRBJ2-5; D gene: .; V gene: TRBV20-1; clone size: once; CDR3 protein: CSASPDSQETQYF; CDR3 DNA: TGCAGTGCTAGTCCGGACTCCCAAGAGACCCAGTACTTC
J gene: TRBJ2-1; D gene: TRBD2; V gene: TRBV7-9; clone size: .; CDR3 protein: CASSPGLAGGGEQFF; CDR3 DNA: TGTGCCAGCAGCCCGGGACTAGCGGGAGGGGGTGAGCAGTTCTTC
J gene: TRBJ2-1; D gene: .; V gene: TRBV28; clone size: .; CDR3 protein: CASSEEGGGEQFF; CDR3 DNA: TGTGCCAGCAGTGAAGAGGGGGGAGGTGAGCAGTTCTTC
J gene: TRBJ1-6; D gene: .; V gene: TRBV12-3/TRBV12-4; clone size: .; CDR3 protein: CASTAGFNSPLHF; CDR3 DNA: TGTGCCAGCACCGCGGGGTTTAATTCACCCCTCCACTTT
J gene: TRBJ2-4; D gene: .; V gene: TRBV27; clone size: .; CDR3 protein: CASSLGRAQAKNIQYF; CDR3 DNA: TGTGCCAGCAGTTTAGGCAGGGCCCAGGCCAAAAACATTCAGTACTTC
J gene: TRBJ1-3; D gene: .; V gene: TRBV6-4; clone size: .; CDR3 protein: CASSFRPDSGNTIYF; CDR3 DNA: TGTGCCAGCAGTTTTAGACCGGACTCTGGAAACACCATATATTTT
J gene: TRBJ2-3; D gene: .; V gene: TRBV6-2/TRBV6-3; clone size: .; CDR3 protein: CASSSPDSTDTQYF; CDR3 DNA: TGTGCCAGCAGTTCCCCCGACAGCACAGATACGCAGTATTTT
J gene: TRBJ1-2; D gene: TRBD1; V gene: TRBV5-1; clone size: few; CDR3 protein: CASSVDRAQGYTF; CDR3 DNA: TGCGCCAGCAGCGTAGACAGGGCCCAGGGCTACACCTTC
J gene: TRBJ1-1; D gene: .; V gene: TRBV3-1/TRBV3-2; clone size: .; CDR3 protein: CASSQGSGVPEAFF; CDR3 DNA: TGTGCCAGCAGCCAAGGTTCAGGGGTGCCTGAAGCTTTCTTT
J gene: TRBJ1-3; D gene: TRBD1; V gene: TRBV4-1; clone size: .; CDR3 protein: CASSPTQNRGRSGNTIYF; CDR3 DNA: TGCGCCAGCAGCCCTACACAAAACAGGGGGCGATCTGGAAACACCATATATTTT
J gene: TRBJ1-2; D gene: .; V gene: TRBV30; clone size: once; CDR3 protein: CAWSRGTTLQVYGYTF; CDR3 DNA: TGTGCCTGGAGCCGGGGGACAACCCTCCAAGTCTATGGCTACACCTTC
J gene: TRBJ1-5; D gene: .; V gene: TRBV21-1; clone size: once; CDR3 protein: CASSRLEDVPGSNQPQHF; CDR3 DNA: TGTGCCAGCAGCAGACTTGAGGACGTCCCCGGCAGCAATCAGCCCCAGCATTTT
J gene: TRBJ2-7; D gene: .; V gene: TRBV7-2; clone size: .; CDR3 protein: CASSSSPPGEQYF; CDR3 DNA: TGTGCCAGCAGCTCCAGCCCCCCGGGCGAGCAGTACTTC
J gene: TRBJ1-3; D gene: .; V gene: TRBV12-3/TRBV12-4; clone size: .; CDR3 protein: CASSLRQGNTIYF; CDR3 DNA: TGTGCCAGCAGTTTAAGACAGGGAAACACCATATATTTT
J gene: TRBJ2-3; D gene: .; V gene: TRBV28; clone size: once; CDR3 protein: CASSPGGATDTQYF; CDR3 DNA: TGTGCCAGCAGTCCGGGGGGCGCAACAGATACGCAGTATTTT
J gene: TRBJ2-7; D gene: .; V gene: TRBV5-1; clone size: few; CDR3 protein: CASSFLESGEQYF; CDR3 DNA: TGCGCCAGCAGCTTTTTGGAATCCGGGGAGCAGTACTTC
J gene: TRBJ1-2; D gene: TRBD1; V gene: TRBV24-1; clone size: once; CDR3 protein: CATSDPTGDYGYTF; CDR3 DNA: TGTGCCACCAGTGACCCGACAGGGGACTATGGCTACACCTTC
J gene: TRBJ2-1; D gene: TRBD1; V gene: TRBV14; clone size: .; CDR3 protein: CASSRHRGDYNEQFF; CDR3 DNA: TGTGCCAGCAGCCGCCACAGGGGTGACTACAATGAGCAGTTCTTC
J gene: TRBJ1-4; D gene: TRBD1; V gene: TRBV7-2; clone size: .; CDR3 protein: CASSADRGSEKLFF; CDR3 DNA: TGTGCCAGCAGCGCCGACAGGGGGAGTGAAAAACTGTTTTTT
J gene: TRBJ2-7; D gene: TRBD1; V gene: TRBV10-3; clone size: .; CDR3 protein: CAISDRDRESEQYF; CDR3 DNA: TGTGCCATCAGTGACCGGGACAGGGAATCCGAGCAGTACTTC
J gene: TRBJ1-1; D gene: .; V gene: TRBV30; clone size: .; CDR3 protein: CACSGAQNTETFF; CDR3 DNA: TGTGCCTGCTCCGGGGCACAGAACACTGAAACTTTCTTT
J gene: TRBJ1-5; D gene: TRBD1; V gene: TRBV5-1; clone size: .; CDR3 protein: CASSLTGAYISNQPQHF; CDR3 DNA: TGCGCCAGCAGCTTAACAGGGGCCTATATTAGCAATCAGCCCCAGCATTTT
J gene: TRBJ1-1; D gene: .; V gene: TRBV3-1/TRBV3-2; clone size: .; CDR3 protein: CASSQVGGNTEAFF; CDR3 DNA: TGTGCCAGCAGCCAAGTGGGAGGGAACACTGAAGCTTTCTTT
J gene: TRBJ2-2; D gene: TRBD2; V gene: TRBV7-3; clone size: .; CDR3 protein: CASSATLAGGPGELFF; CDR3 DNA: TGTGCCAGCAGCGCCACTCTAGCGGGAGGGCCCGGGGAGCTGTTTTTT
J gene: TRBJ2-5; D gene: TRBD2; V gene: TRBV2; clone size: .; CDR3 protein: CASSWTSGVQETQYF; CDR3 DNA: TGTGCCAGCAGTTGGACTAGCGGGGTCCAAGAGACCCAGTACTTC
J gene: TRBJ1-1; D gene: TRBD1; V gene: TRBV19; clone size: .; CDR3 protein: CASTMATGGPEAFF; CDR3 DNA: TGTGCCAGTACAATGGCGACAGGGGGCCCTGAAGCTTTCTTT
J gene: TRBJ1-2; D gene: .; V gene: TRBV10-3; clone size: .; CDR3 protein: CAITRGRENYGYTF; CDR3 DNA: TGTGCCATCACCCGCGGGAGGGAGAACTATGGCTACACCTTC
J gene: TRBJ1-4; D gene: .; V gene: TRBV3-1/TRBV3-2; clone size: once; CDR3 protein: CASSQGAGGNKKLFF; CDR3 DNA: TGTGCCAGCAGCCAAGGGGCGGGGGGAAATAAAAAACTGTTTTTT
J gene: TRBJ2-2; D gene: .; V gene: TRBV5-6; clone size: .; CDR3 protein: CASSFQVAAGELFF; CDR3 DNA: TGTGCCAGCAGCTTTCAGGTTGCCGCCGGGGAGCTGTTTTTT
J gene: TRBJ1-4; D gene: TRBD1; V gene: TRBV30; clone size: .; CDR3 protein: CAWTEPGQINEKLFF; CDR3 DNA: TGTGCCTGGACAGAACCGGGACAGATTAATGAAAAACTGTTTTTT
J gene: TRBJ2-7; D gene: TRBD2; V gene: TRBV28; clone size: .; CDR3 protein: CASRVSGRTSYEQYF; CDR3 DNA: TGTGCCAGCAGAGTTAGCGGGAGGACCTCCTACGAGCAGTACTTC
J gene: TRBJ1-3; D gene: .; V gene: TRBV12-3/TRBV12-4; clone size: .; CDR3 protein: CASSFGNTIYF; CDR3 DNA: TGTGCCAGCAGTTTTGGAAACACCATATATTTT
J gene: TRBJ2-2; D gene: .; V gene: TRBV12-3/TRBV12-4; clone size: .; CDR3 protein: CASSTRDTGELFF; CDR3 DNA: TGTGCCAGCAGTACTCGGGACACCGGGGAGCTGTTTTTT
J gene: TRBJ1-4; D gene: .; V gene: TRBV7-9; clone size: .; CDR3 protein: CASSSVGSNEKLFF; CDR3 DNA: TGTGCCAGCAGCTCGGTCGGATCTAATGAAAAACTGTTTTTT
J gene: TRBJ1-1; D gene: .; V gene: TRBV5-1; clone size: few; CDR3 protein: CASSLNTEAFF; CDR3 DNA: TGCGCCAGCAGCTTGAACACTGAAGCTTTCTTT
J gene: TRBJ2-7; D gene: .; V gene: TRBV7-2; clone size: .; CDR3 protein: CASSLGVGYEQYF; CDR3 DNA: TGTGCCAGCAGCTTAGGGGTTGGGTACGAGCAGTACTTC
J gene: TRBJ1-2; D gene: .; V gene: TRBV6-4; clone size: .; CDR3 protein: CASSDSSGPTPYGYTF; CDR3 DNA: TGTGCCAGCAGTGACTCATCCGGGCCGACCCCTTATGGCTACACCTTC
J gene: TRBJ2-4; D gene: .; V gene: TRBV28; clone size: .; CDR3 protein: CASRTPGGARGKNIQYF; CDR3 DNA: TGTGCCAGCAGGACCCCTGGGGGGGCGCGAGGCAAAAACATTCAGTACTTC